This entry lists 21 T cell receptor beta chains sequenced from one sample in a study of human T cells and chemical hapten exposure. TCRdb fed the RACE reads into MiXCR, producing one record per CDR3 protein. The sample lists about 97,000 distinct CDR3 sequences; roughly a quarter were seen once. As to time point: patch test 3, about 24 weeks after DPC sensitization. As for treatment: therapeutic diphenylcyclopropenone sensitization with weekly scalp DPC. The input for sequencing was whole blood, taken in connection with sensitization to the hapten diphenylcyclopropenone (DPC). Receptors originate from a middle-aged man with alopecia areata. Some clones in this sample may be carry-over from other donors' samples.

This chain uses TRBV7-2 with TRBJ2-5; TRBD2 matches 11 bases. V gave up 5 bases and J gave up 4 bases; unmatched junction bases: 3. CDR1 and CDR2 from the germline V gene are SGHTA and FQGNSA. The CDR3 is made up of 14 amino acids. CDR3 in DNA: TGTGCCAGCAGCCATGGACTAGCGGGAGAGACCCAGTACTTC. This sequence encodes CASSHGLAGETQYF.

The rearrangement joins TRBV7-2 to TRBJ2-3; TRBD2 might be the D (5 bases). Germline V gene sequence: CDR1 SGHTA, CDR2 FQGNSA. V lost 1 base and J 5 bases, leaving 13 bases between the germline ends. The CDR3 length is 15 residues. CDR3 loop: CASSLGDGILDTQYF. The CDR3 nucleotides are TGTGCCAGCAGCTTAGGCGACGGGATCTTAGATACGCAGTATTTT.

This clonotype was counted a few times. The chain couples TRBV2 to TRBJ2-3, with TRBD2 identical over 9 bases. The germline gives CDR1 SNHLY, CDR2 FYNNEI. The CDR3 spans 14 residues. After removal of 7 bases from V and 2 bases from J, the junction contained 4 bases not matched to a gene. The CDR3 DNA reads TGTGCCAGCAAAGGACTAGCGCTCACAGATACGCAGTATTTT. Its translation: CASKGLALTDTQYF.

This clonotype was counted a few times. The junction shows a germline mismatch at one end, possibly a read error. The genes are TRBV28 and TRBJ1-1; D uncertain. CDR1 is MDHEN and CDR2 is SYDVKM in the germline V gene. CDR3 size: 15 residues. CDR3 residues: CASSLFSGSSTEAFF. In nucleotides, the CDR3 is TGTGCCAGCAGCTTATTCTCAGGTAGTTCCACTGAAGCTTTCTTT.

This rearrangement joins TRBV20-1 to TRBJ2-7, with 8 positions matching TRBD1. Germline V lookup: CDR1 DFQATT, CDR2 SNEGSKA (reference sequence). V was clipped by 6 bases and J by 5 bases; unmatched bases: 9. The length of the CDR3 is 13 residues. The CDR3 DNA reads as TGCAGTGCCATCAGGGGGCGAAACGACGAGCAGTACTTC. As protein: CSAIRGRNDEQYF.

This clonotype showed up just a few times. The CDR3 protein is CASSQESGGWVRPQHF. CDR3 DNA sequence: TGCGCCAGCAGCCAAGAATCAGGAGGGTGGGTGAGGCCCCAGCATTTT. The rearrangement uses TRBV4-1 and TRBJ1-5; no clear D. This CDR3 is built from 16 residues. Deletions cut 0 bases from V and 9 bases from J, with 18 bases between. Germline V CDR1 and CDR2: MGHRA, YSYEKL.

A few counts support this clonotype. Written as DNA, the CDR3 is TGTGCCAGCAGCCTTACTTATCGTCGGGAAGATACGCAGTATTTT. Translation: CASSLTYRREDTQYF. The chain is built from TRBV7-2 and TRBJ2-3; TRBD2 is a possible D gene (5 bases). The CDR3 length is 15 residues. CDR1 is SGHTA and CDR2 is FQGNSA in the germline V gene. V shed 5 bases and J shed 5 bases, with 17 bases lying between them.

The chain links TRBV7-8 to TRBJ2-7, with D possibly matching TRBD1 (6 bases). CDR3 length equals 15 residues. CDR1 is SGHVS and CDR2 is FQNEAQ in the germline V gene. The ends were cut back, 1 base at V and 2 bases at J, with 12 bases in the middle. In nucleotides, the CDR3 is TGTGCCAGCAGCTTAGAGGACAGTTTCACCTACGAGCAGTACTTC. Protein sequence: CASSLEDSFTYEQYF.

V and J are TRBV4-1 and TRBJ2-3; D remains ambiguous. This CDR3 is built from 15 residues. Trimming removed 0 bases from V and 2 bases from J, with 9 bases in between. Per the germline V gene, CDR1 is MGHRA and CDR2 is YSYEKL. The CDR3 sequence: CASSQDADFTDTQYF. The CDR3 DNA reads TGCGCCAGCAGCCAAGATGCGGATTTCACAGATACGCAGTATTTT.

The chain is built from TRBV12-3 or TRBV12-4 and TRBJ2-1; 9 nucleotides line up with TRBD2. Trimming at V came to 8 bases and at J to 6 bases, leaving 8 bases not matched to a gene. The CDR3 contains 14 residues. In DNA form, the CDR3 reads TGTGCCAGCCGGAATAGCGGGAGTCCCAATGAGCAGTTCTTC. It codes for CASRNSGSPNEQFF.

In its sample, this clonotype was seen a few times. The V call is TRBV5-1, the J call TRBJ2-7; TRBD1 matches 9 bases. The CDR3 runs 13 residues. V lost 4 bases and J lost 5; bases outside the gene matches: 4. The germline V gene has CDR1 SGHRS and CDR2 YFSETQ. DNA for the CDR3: TGCGCCAGCAGCGGGGGACAGGGTAACGAGCAGTACTTC. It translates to CASSGGQGNEQYF. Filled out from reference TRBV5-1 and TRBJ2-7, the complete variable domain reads KAGVTQTPRYLIKTRGQQVTLSCSPISGHRSVSWYQQTPGQGLQFLFEYFSETQRNKGNFPGRFSGRQFSNSRSEMNVSTLELGDSALYLCASSGGQGNEQYFGPGTRLTVT.

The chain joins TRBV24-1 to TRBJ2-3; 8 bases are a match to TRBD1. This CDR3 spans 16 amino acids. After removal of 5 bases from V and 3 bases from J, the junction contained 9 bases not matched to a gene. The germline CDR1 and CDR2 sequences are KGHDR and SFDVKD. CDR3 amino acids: CATSGTGTGLTDTQYF. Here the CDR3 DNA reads TGTGCCACCAGTGGCACCGGGACAGGCTTGACAGATACGCAGTATTTT.

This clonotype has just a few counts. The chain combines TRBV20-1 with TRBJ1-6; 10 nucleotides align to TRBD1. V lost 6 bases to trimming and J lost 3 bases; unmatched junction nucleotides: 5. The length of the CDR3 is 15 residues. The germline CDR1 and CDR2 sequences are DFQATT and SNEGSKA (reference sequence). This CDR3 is CSAPGQGLYNSPLHF. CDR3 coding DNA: TGCAGTGCGCCGGGACAGGGGCTCTATAATTCACCCCTCCACTTT.

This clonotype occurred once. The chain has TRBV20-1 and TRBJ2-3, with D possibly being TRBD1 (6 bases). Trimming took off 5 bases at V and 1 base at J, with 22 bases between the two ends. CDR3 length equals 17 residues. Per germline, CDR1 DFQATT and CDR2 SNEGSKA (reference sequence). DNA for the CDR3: TGCAGTGCTTCCCAACCACCTGGAAACAGGGGCACAGATACGCAGTATTTT. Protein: CSASQPPGNRGTDTQYF.

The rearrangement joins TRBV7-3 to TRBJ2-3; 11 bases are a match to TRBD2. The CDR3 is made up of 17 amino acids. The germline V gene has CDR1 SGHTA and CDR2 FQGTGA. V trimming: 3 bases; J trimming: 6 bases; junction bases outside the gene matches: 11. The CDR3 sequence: CASSFLSSGGRGDTQYF. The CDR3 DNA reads TGTGCCAGCAGCTTCCTTTCTAGCGGGGGGCGCGGTGATACGCAGTATTTT. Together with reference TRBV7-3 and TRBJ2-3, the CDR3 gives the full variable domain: GAGVSQTPSNKVTEKGKYVELRCDPISGHTALYWYRQSLGQGPEFLIYFQGTGAADDSGLPNDRFFAVRPEGSVSTLKIQRTERGDSAVYLCASSFLSSGGRGDTQYFGPGTRLTVL.

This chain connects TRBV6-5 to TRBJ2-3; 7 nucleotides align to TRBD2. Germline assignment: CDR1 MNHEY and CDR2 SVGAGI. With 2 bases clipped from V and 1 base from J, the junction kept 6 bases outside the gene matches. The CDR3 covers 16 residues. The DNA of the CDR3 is TGTGCCAGCAGTTACGGGCGGGAGTCGGGCACAGATACGCAGTATTTT. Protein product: CASSYGRESGTDTQYF.

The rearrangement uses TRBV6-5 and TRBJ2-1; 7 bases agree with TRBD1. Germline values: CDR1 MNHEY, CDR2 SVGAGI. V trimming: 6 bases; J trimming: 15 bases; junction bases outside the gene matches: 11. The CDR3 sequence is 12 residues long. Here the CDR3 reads CASRPFDRDLFF. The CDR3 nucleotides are TGTGCCAGCAGGCCATTCGACAGGGATCTGTTCTTC.

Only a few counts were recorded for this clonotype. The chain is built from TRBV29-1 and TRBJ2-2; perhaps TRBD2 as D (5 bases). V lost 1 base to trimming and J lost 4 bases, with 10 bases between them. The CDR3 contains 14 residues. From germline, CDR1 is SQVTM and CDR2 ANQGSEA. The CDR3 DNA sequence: TGCAGCGTTGAAGCGGAGGCCCCCACCGGGGAGCTGTTTTTT. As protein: CSVEAEAPTGELFF.

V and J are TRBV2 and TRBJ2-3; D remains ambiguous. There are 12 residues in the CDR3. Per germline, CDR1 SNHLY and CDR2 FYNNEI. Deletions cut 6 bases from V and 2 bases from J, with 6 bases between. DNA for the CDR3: TGTGCCAGCAGCAAAACCACAGATACGCAGTATTTT. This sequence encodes CASSKTTDTQYF.

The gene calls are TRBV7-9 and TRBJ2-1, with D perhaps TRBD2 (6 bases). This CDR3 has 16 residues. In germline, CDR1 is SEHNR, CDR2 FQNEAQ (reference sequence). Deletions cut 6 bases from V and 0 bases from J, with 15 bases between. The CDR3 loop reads CASRRAGGSSYNEQFF. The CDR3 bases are TGTGCCAGCAGAAGGGCCGGAGGGAGCTCCTACAATGAGCAGTTCTTC.

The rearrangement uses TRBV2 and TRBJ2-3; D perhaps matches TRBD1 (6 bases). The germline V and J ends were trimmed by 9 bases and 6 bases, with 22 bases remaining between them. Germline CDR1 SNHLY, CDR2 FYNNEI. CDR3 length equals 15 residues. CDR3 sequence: CASLNTGSRLDTQYF. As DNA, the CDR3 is TGTGCCAGTCTAAATACAGGGTCGCGGCTGGATACGCAGTATTTT.